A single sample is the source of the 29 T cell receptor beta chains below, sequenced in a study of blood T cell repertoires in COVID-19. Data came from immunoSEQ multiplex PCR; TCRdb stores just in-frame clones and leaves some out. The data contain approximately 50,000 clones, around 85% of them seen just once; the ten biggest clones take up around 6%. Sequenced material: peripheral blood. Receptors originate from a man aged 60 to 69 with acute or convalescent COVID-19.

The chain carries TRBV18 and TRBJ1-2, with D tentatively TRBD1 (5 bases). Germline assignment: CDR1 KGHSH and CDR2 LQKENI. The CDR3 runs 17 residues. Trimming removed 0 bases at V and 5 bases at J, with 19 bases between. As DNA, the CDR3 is TGTGCCAGCTCACCACCGCTTATAGGGGCCTCTGGATATGGCTACACCTTC. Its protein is CASSPPLIGASGYGYTF.

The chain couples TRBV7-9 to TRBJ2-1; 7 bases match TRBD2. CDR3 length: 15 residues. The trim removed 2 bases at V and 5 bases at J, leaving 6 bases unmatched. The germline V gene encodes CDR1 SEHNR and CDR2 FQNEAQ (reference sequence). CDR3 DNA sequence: TGTGCCAGCAGCTTAAGTAGCGGGTATAACAATGAGCAGTTCTTC. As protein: CASSLSSGYNNEQFF. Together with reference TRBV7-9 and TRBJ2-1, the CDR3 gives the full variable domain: DTGVSQNPRHKITKRGQNVTFRCDPISEHNRLYWYRQTLGQGPEFLTYFQNEAQLEKSRLLSDRFSAERPKGSFSTLEIQRTEQGDSAMYLCASSLSSGYNNEQFFGPGTRLTVL.

The CDR3 coding sequence is TGTGCCACCAGCAGAGTTGGGAGTGGCACAGATACGCAGTATTTT. It translates to CATSRVGSGTDTQYF. The J gene is TRBJ2-3, the V gene TRBV15; weak D call: TRBD2 (5 bases). The CDR3 spans 15 residues. V lost 1 base and J lost 1, with 9 bases in between. Germline CDR1 is LNHNV and CDR2 is YYDKDF (reference sequence).

The CDR3 DNA reads TGTGCCAGCAGCTTAGGGCAGGGCACTGAAGCTTTCTTT. Protein product: CASSLGQGTEAFF. The rearrangement links TRBV7-9 to TRBJ1-1, with D possibly matching TRBD1 (5 bases). V shed 1 base and J shed 4 bases, with 7 bases lying between them. The germline gives CDR1 SEHNR, CDR2 FQNEAQ (reference sequence). The CDR3 consists of 13 residues.

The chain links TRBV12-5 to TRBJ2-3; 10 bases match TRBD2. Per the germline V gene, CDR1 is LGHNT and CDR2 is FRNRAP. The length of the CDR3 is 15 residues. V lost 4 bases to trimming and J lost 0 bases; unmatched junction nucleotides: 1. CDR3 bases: TGTGCTAGTGGTTCTAGCGGGGGAAGCACAGATACGCAGTATTTT. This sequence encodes CASGSSGGSTDTQYF.

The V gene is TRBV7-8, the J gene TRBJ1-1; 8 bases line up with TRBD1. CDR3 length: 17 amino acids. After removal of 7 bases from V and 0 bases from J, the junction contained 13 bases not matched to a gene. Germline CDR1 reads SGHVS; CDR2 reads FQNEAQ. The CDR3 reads CASTPSRTGRVNTEAFF. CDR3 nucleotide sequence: TGTGCCAGCACCCCTTCTCGGACAGGGCGGGTGAACACTGAAGCTTTCTTT.

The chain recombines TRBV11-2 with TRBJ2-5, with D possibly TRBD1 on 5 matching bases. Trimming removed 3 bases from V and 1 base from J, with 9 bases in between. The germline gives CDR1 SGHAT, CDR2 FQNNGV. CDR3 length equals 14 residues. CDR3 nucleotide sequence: TGTGCCAGCAGCTTTAATACAGGCCAAGAGACCCAGTACTTC. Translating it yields CASSFNTGQETQYF.

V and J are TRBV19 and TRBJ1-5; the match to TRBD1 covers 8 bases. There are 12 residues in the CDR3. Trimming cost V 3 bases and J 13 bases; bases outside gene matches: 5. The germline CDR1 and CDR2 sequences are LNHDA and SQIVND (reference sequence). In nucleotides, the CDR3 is TGTGCCAGTAGTATCCGGACAGGGACACAGCATTTT. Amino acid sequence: CASSIRTGTQHF.

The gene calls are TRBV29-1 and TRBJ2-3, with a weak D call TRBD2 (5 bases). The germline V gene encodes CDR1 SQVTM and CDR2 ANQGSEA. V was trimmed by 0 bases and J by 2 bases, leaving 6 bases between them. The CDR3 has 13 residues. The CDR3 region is CSVEDGDTDTQYF. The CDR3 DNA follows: TGCAGCGTTGAAGACGGGGACACAGATACGCAGTATTTT.

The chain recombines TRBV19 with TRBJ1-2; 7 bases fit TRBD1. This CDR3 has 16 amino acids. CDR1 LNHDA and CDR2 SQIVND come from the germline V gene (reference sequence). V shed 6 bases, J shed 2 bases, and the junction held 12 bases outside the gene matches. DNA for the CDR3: TGTGCCAGTAGGAGGATTACGGGACAGACAAACTATGGCTACACCTTC. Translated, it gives CASRRITGQTNYGYTF.

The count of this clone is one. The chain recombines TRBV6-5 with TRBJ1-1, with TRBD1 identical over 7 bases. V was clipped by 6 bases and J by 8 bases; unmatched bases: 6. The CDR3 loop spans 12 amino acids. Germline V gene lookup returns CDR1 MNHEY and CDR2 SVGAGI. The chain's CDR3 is CASSQQQGEAFF. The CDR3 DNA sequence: TGTGCCAGCAGCCAACAACAGGGGGAAGCTTTCTTT.

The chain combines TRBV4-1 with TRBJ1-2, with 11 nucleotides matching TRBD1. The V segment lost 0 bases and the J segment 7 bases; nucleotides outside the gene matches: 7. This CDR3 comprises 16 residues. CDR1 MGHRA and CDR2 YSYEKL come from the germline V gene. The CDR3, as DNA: TGCGCCAGCAGCCAAGAAGGTGGGACAGGGGGTCTTGGCTACACCTTC. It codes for CASSQEGGTGGLGYTF.

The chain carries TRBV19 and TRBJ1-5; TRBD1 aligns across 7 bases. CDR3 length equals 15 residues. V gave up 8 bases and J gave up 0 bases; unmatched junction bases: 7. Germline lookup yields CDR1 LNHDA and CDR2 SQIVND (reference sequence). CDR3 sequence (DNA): TGTGCCAGTCACCTCGGGACAGCTAGCAATCAGCCCCAGCATTTT. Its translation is CASHLGTASNQPQHF.

The CDR3 bases are TGCGCCAGCAGCTCGGGACAGGAGGCTGAAAAACTGTTTTTT. Translating it yields CASSSGQEAEKLFF. The chain carries TRBV5-1 and TRBJ1-4; 8 bases match TRBD1. V trimming: 3 bases; J trimming: 7 bases; junction bases outside the gene matches: 5. CDR1 is SGHRS, CDR2 YFSETQ, per germline. The CDR3 spans 14 residues.

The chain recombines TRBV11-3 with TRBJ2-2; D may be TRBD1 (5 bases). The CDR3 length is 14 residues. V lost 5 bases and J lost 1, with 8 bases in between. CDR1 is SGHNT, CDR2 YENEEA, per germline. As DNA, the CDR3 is TGTGCCAGCAGCCGACAGCGGAACACCGGGGAGCTGTTTTTT. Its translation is CASSRQRNTGELFF. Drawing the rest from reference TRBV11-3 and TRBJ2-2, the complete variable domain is EAGVVQSPRYKIIEKKQPVAFWCNPISGHNTLYWYLQNLGQGPELLIRYENEEAVDDSQLPKDRFSAERLKGVDSTLKIQPAELGDSAVYLCASSRQRNTGELFFGEGSRLTVL.

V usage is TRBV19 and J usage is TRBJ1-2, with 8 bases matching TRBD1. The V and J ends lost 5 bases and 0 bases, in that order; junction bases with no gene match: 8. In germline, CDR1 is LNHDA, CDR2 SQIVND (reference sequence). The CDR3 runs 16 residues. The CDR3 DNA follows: TGTGCCAGTAGTCCCAGGGGGCGCGGTGCTAACTATGGCTACACCTTC. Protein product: CASSPRGRGANYGYTF.

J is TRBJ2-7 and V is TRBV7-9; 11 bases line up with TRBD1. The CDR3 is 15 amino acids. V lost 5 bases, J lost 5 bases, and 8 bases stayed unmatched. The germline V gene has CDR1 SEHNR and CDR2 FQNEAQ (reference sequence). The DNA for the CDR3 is TGTGCCAGCAGCCCGACCCGGGACAGGGGGGACGAGCAGTACTTC. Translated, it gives CASSPTRDRGDEQYF.

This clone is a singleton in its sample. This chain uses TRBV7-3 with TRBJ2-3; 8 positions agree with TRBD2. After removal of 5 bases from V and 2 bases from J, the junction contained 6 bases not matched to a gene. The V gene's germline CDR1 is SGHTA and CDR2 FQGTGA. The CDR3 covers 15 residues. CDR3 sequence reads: CASSQIAGYTDTQYF. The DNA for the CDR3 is TGTGCCAGCAGCCAGATAGCGGGATACACAGATACGCAGTATTTT.

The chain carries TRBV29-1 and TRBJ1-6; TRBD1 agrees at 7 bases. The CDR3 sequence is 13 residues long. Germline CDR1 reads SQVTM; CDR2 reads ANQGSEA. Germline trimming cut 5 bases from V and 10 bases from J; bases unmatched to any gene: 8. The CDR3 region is CSVSQGLGSPLHF. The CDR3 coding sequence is TGCAGCGTTTCACAGGGGCTCGGCTCACCCCTCCACTTT.

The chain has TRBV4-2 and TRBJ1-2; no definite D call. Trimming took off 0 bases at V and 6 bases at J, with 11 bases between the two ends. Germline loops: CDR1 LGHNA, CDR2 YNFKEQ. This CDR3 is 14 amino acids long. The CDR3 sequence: CASSQDGGVDGYTF. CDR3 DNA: TGTGCCAGCAGCCAAGATGGAGGAGTTGATGGCTACACCTTC.

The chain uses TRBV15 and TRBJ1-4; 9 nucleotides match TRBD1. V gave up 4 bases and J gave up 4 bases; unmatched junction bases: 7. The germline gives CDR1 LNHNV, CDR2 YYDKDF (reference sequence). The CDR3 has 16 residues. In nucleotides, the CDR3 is TGTGCCACCAGCACCCAGGAGACAGGGGGTAATGAAAAACTGTTTTTT. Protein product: CATSTQETGGNEKLFF.

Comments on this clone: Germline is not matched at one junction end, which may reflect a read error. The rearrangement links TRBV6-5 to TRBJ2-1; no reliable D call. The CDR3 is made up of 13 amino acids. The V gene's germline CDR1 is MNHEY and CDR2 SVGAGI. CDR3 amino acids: CATSQEAPGEQFF. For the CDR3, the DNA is TGTGCCACCAGTCAGGAAGCTCCCGGTGAGCAGTTCTTC.

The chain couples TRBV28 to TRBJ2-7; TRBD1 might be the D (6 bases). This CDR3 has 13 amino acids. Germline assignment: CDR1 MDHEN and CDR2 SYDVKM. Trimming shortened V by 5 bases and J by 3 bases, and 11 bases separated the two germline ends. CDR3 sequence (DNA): TGTGCCAGCAGTCCTCTGGACAGCTACGAGCAGTACTTC. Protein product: CASSPLDSYEQYF.

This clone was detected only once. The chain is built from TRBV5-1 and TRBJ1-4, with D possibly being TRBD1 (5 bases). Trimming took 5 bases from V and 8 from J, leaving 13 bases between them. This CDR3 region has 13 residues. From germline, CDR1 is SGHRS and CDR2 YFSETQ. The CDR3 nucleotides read TGCGCCAGCAGGGGCCAGGGTAGGGAAAAACTGTTTTTT. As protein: CASRGQGREKLFF.

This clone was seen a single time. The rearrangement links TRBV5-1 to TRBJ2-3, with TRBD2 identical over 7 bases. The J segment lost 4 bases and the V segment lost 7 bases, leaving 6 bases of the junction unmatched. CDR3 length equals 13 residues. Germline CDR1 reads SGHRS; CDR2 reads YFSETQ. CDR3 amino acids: CASRREHADTQYF. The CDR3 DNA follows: TGCGCCAGCCGGCGGGAGCACGCAGATACGCAGTATTTT.

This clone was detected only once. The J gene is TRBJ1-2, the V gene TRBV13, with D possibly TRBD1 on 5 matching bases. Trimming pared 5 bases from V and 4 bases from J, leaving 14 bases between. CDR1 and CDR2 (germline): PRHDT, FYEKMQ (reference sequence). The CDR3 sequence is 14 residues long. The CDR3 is CASSPGGGSYGYTF. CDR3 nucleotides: TGTGCCAGCAGCCCGGGGGGGGGTAGCTATGGCTACACCTTC.

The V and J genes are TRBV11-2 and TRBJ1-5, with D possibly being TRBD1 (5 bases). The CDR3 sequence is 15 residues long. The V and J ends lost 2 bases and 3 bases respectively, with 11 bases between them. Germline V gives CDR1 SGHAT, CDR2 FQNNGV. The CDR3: CASSLQGTLNQPQHF. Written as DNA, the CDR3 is TGTGCCAGCAGCTTACAGGGTACACTCAATCAGCCCCAGCATTTT. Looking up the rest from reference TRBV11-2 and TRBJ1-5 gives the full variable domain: EAGVAQSPRYKIIEKRQSVAFWCNPISGHATLYWYQQILGQGPKLLIQFQNNGVVDDSQLPKDRFSAERLKGVDSTLKIQPAKLEDSAVYLCASSLQGTLNQPQHFGDGTRLSIL.

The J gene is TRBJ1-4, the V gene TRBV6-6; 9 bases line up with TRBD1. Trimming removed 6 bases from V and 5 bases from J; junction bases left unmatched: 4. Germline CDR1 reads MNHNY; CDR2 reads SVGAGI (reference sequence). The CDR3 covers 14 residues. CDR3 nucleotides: TGTGCCAGCAGCCAAGACAGGGGGAATGAAAAACTGTTTTTT. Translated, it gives CASSQDRGNEKLFF.

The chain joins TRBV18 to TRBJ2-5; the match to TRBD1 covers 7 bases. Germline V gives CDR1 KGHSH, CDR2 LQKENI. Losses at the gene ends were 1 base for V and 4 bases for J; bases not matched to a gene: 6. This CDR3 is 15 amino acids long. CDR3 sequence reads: CASSPLTGVGETQYF. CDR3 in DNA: TGTGCCAGCTCACCACTCACAGGGGTGGGAGAGACCCAGTACTTC. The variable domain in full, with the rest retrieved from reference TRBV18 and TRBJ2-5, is NAGVMQNPRHLVRRRGQEARLRCSPMKGHSHVYWYRQLPEEGLKFMVYLQKENIIDESGMPKERFSAEFPKEGPSILRIQQVVRGDSAAYFCASSPLTGVGETQYFGPGTRLLVL.